This record concerns one T cell receptor (beta chain) sequence. This entry belongs to a study of blood T cell repertoires in COVID-19. Profiled with immunoSEQ multiplex PCR; TCRdb holds only in-frame clones, not every one. This sample has some 150,000 clones; approximately 80% occur once, and the top ten carry more than 5%. Trimming left V 0 bases short and J 4 bases short, with 9 bases between. This CDR3 spans 14 amino acids. CDR1 and CDR2 from the germline V gene are SGHVS and FQNEAQ. Specimen: PBMCs or T cells enriched from blood (not recorded which). The V call is TRBV7-8, the J call TRBJ1-2; no definite D call. This sequence was found in a woman aged 40 to 50 who had recovered from COVID-19. The CDR3 loop reads CASSLAYGSYGYTF. The CDR3 nucleotides read TGTGCCAGCAGCTTAGCTTACGGTTCCTATGGCTACACCTTC. Full variable domain (missing parts from reference TRBV7-8 and TRBJ1-2): GAGVSQSPRYKVAKRGQDVALRCDPISGHVSLFWYQQALGQGPEFLTYFQNEAQLDKSGLPSDRFFAERPEGSVSTLKIQRTQQEDSAVYLCASSLAYGSYGYTFGSGTRLTVV.